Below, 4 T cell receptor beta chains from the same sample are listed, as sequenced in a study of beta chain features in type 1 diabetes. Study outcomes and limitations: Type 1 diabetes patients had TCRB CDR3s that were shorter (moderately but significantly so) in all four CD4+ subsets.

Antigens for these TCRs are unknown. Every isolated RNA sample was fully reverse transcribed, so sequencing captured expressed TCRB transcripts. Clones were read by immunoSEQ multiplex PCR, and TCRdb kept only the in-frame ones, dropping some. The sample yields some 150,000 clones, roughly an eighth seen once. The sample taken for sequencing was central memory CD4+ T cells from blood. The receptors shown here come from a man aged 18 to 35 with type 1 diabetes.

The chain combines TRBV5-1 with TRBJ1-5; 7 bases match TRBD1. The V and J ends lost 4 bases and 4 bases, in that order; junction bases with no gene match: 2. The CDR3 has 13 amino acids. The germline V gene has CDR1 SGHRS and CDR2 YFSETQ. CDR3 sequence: CASSTGQNQPQHF. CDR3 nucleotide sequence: TGCGCCAGCAGCACGGGACAGAATCAGCCCCAGCATTTT.

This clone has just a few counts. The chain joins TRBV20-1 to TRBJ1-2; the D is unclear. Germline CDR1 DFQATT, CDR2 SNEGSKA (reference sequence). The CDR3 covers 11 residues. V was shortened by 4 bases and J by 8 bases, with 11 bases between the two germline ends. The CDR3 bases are TGCAGTGCTAAAAAGCTGGAGGGCTACACCTTC. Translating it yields CSAKKLEGYTF.

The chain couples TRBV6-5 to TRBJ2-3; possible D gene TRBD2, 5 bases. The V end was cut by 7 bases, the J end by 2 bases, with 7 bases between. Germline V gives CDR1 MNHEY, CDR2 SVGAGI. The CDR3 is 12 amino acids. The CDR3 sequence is CASKGDTDTQYF. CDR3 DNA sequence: TGTGCCAGCAAGGGAGACACAGATACGCAGTATTTT.

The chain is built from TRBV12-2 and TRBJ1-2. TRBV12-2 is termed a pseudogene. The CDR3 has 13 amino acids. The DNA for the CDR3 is TGTGCAAGTCGCTACACACCCTCGGAGGGCTACACCTTC. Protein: CASRYTPSEGYTF.